The clone carrying this T cell receptor (beta chain) appeared many times. Its cognate antigen is unknown. After constant-region reverse-primer amplification, full-length variable regions underwent semi-nested PCR with Nested Universal Primer A. TCRdb processed the 5' RACE reads anew with MiXCR; each CDR3 protein has one entry. The sample lists over 45,000 distinct CDR3 sequences; less than 30% were seen once. Overall study results and limits: Tumor Tregs overlapped most with tumor, then blood, naive CD4+ cells.

V lost 4 bases and J lost 6, with 13 bases in between. CDR1 SGHDT and CDR2 YYEEEE come from the germline V gene. This CDR3 contains 13 residues. Treg sorting used a CD4+CD25+CD127-/low gate. This TCR was sampled from a female donor with breast cancer. Sequenced input: tumor-infiltrating Tregs sorted from the breast tumor. This sequence joins TRBV5-6 and TRBJ1-1; possibly TRBD1 for D (5 bases). The CDR3 spells CASSPRWGSEAFF. The CDR3 DNA sequence: TGTGCCAGCAGCCCACGGTGGGGCTCTGAAGCTTTCTTT. The entire variable domain, with the rest obtained from reference TRBV5-6 and TRBJ1-1, is as follows: DAGVTQSPTHLIKTRGQQVTLRCSPKSGHDTVSWYQQALGQGPQFIFQYYEEEERQRGNFPDRFSGHQFPNYSSELNVNALLLGDSALYLCASSPRWGSEAFFGQGTRLTVV.